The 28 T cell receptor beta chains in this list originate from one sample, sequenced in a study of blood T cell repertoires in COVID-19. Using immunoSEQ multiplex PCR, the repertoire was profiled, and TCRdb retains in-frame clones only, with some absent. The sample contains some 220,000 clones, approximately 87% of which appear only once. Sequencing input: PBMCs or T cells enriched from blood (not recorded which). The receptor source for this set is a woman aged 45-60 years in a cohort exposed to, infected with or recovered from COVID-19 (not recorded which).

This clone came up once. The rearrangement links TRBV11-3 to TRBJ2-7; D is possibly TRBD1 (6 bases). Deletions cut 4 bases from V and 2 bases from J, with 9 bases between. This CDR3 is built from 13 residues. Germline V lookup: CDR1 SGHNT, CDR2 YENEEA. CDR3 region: CASSSGAAYEQYF. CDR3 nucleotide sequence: TGTGCCAGCAGCTCAGGGGCAGCCTACGAGCAGTACTTC. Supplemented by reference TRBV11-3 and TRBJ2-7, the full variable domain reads EAGVVQSPRYKIIEKKQPVAFWCNPISGHNTLYWYLQNLGQGPELLIRYENEEAVDDSQLPKDRFSAERLKGVDSTLKIQPAELGDSAVYLCASSSGAAYEQYFGPGTRLTVT.

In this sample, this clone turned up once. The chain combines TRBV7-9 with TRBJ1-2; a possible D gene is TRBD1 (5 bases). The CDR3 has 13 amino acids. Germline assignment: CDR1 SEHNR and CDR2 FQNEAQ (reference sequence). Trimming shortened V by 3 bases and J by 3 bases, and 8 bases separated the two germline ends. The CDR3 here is CASSLDMDYGYTF. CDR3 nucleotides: TGTGCCAGCAGCTTGGACATGGACTATGGCTACACCTTC. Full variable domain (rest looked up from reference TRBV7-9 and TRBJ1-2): DTGVSQNPRHKITKRGQNVTFRCDPISEHNRLYWYRQTLGQGPEFLTYFQNEAQLEKSRLLSDRFSAERPKGSFSTLEIQRTEQGDSAMYLCASSLDMDYGYTFGSGTRLTVV.

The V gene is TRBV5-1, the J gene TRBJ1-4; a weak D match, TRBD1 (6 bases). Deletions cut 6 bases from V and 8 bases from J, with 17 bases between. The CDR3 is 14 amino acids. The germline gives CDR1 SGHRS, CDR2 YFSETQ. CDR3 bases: TGCGCCAGCACCGGGGGGCTGCGGGGCGAAAAACTGTTTTTT. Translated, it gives CASTGGLRGEKLFF.

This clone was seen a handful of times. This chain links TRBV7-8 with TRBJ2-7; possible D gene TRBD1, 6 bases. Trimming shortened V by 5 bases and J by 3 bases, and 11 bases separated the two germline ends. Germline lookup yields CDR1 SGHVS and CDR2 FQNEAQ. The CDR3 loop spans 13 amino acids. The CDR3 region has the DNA TGTGCCAGCAGCGTTGGACAGAACTACGAGCAGTACTTC. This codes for CASSVGQNYEQYF. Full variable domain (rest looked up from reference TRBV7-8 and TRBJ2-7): GAGVSQSPRYKVAKRGQDVALRCDPISGHVSLFWYQQALGQGPEFLTYFQNEAQLDKSGLPSDRFFAERPEGSVSTLKIQRTQQEDSAVYLCASSVGQNYEQYFGPGTRLTVT.

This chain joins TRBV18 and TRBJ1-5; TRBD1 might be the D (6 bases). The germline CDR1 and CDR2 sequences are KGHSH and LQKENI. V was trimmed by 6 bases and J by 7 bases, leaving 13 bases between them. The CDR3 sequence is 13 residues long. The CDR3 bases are TGTGCCAGCTCTCAACAGGGCAGGCAGCCCCAGCATTTT. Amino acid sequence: CASSQQGRQPQHF.

CDR3 sequence reads: CASLRTDQETQYF. As DNA, the CDR3 is TGTGCCAGCCTCCGGACAGACCAAGAGACCCAGTACTTC. V and J are TRBV5-6 and TRBJ2-5, with D possibly matching TRBD1 (6 bases). V was clipped by 7 bases and J by 0 bases, with 10 bases between them. This CDR3 has 13 residues. CDR1 is SGHDT and CDR2 is YYEEEE in the germline V gene.

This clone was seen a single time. The DNA of the CDR3 is TGTGCCAGCAGTCTAGACAGAAACAATCAGCCCCAGCATTTT. Its protein is CASSLDRNNQPQHF. The chain carries TRBV7-2 and TRBJ1-5; D is possibly TRBD1 (5 bases). Per the germline V gene, CDR1 is SGHTA and CDR2 is FQGNSA. The CDR3 consists of 14 residues. Trimming left V 6 bases short and J 3 bases short, with 12 bases between.

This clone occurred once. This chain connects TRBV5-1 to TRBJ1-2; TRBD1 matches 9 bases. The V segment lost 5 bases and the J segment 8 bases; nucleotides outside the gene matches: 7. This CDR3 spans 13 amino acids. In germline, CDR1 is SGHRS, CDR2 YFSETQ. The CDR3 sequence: CASREGQGGGYTF. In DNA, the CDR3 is TGCGCCAGCAGGGAGGGACAGGGAGGAGGCTACACCTTC. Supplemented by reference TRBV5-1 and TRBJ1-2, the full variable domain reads KAGVTQTPRYLIKTRGQQVTLSCSPISGHRSVSWYQQTPGQGLQFLFEYFSETQRNKGNFPGRFSGRQFSNSRSEMNVSTLELGDSALYLCASREGQGGGYTFGSGTRLTVV.

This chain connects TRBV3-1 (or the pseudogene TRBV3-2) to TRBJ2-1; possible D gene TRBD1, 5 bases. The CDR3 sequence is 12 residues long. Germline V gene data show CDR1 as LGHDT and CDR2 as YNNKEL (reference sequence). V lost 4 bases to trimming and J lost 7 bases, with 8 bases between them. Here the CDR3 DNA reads TGTGCCAGCAGCCGCAGGGTTAATGAGCAGTTCTTC. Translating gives CASSRRVNEQFF.

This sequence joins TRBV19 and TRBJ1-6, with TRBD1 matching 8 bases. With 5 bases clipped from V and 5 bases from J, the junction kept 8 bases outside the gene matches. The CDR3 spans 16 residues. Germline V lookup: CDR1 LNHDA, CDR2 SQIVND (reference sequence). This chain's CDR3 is CASSLDRGYDNSPLHF. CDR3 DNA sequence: TGTGCCAGTAGTCTTGACAGGGGATACGATAATTCACCCCTCCACTTT.

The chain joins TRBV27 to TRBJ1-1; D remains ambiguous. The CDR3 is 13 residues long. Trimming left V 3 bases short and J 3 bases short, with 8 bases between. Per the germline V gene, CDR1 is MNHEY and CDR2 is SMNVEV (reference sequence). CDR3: CASSFSGYTEAFF. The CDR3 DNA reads TGTGCCAGCAGTTTTTCGGGATACACTGAAGCTTTCTTT.

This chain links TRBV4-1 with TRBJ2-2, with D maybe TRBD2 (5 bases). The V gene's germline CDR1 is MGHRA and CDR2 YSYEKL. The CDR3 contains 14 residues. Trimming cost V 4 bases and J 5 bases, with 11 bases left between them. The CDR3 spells CASSRGSGTGELFF. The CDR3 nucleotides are TGCGCCAGCAGCCGCGGGTCTGGTACCGGGGAGCTGTTTTTT.

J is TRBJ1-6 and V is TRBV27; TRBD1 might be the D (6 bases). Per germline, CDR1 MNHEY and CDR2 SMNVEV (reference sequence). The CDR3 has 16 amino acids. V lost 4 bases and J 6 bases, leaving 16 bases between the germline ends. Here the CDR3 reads CASSSPSRTVNSPLHF. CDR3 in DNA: TGTGCCAGCAGTTCCCCGTCTCGGACAGTTAATTCACCCCTCCACTTT.

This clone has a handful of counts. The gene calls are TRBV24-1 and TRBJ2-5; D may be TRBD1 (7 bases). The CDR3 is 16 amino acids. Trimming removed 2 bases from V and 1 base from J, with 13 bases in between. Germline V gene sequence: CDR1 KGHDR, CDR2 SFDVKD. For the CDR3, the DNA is TGTGCCACCAGTGATTCTACTCAGGGGGGCCAAGAGACCCAGTACTTC. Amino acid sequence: CATSDSTQGGQETQYF.

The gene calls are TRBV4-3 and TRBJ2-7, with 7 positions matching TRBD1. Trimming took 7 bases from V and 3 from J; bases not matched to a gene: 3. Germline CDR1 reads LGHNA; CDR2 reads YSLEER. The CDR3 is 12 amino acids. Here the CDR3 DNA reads TGCGCCAGCAAGGGGGCGGGCTACGAGCAGTACTTC. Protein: CASKGAGYEQYF.

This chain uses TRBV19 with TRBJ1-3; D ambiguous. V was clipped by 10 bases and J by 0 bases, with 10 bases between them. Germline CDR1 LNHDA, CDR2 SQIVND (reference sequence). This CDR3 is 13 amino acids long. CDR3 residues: CATAAVSGNTIYF. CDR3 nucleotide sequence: TGTGCCACCGCGGCTGTCTCTGGAAACACCATATATTTT.

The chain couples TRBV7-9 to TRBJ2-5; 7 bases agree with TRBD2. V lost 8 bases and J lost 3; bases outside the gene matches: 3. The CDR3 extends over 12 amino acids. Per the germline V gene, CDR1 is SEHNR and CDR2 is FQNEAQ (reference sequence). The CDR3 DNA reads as TGTGCCAGCGGCCGGGGGGAAGAGACCCAGTACTTC. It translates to CASGRGEETQYF.

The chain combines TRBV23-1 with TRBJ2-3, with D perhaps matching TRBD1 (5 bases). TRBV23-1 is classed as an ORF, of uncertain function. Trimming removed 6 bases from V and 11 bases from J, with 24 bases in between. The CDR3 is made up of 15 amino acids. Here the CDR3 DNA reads TGCGCCAGCAGCCTTGACAGAAATCCTCTATGGGGGCAGTATTTT. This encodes CASSLDRNPLWGQYF.

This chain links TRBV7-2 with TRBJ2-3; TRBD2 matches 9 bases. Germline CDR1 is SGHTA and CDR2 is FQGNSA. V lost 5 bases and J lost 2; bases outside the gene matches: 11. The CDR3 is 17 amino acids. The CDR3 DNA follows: TGTGCCAGCAGCCCCCGGCGGGGGGGGCCTTCCACAGATACGCAGTATTTT. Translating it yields CASSPRRGGPSTDTQYF.

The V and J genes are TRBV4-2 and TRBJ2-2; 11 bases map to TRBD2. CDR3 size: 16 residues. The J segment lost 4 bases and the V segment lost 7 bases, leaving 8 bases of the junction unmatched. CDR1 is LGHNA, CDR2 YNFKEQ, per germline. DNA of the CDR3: TGTGCCAGCAACGGCCATAGCGGGGGGGGCACCGGGGAGCTGTTTTTT. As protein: CASNGHSGGGTGELFF.

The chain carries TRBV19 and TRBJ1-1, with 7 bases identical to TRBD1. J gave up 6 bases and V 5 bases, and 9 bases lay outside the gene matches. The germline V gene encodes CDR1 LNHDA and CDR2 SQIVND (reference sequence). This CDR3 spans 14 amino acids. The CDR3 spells CASSPRQGSSEAFF. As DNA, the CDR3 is TGTGCCAGTAGTCCCAGACAGGGTTCATCTGAAGCTTTCTTT.

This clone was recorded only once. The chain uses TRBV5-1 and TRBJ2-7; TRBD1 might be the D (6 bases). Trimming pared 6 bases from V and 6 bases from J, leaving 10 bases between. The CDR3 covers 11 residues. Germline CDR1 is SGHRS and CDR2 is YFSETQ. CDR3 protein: CASKGVAEQYF. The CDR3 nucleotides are TGCGCCAGCAAGGGGGTTGCCGAGCAGTACTTC.

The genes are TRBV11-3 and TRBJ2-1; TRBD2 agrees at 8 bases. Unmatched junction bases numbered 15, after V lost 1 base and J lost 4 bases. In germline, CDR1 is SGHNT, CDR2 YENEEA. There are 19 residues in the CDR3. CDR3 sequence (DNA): TGTGCCAGCAGCTTAGGCCTTAGTGGCGGGGGGCTACCGTACAATGAGCAGTTCTTC. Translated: CASSLGLSGGGLPYNEQFF.

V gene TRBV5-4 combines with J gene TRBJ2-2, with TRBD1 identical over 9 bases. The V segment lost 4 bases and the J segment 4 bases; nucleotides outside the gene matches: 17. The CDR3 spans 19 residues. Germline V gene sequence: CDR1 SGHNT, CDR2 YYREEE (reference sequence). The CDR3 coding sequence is TGTGCCAGCAGCGGGGCCCCGGGACAGGGTTTATCCGGCACCGGGGAGCTGTTTTTT. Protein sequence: CASSGAPGQGLSGTGELFF. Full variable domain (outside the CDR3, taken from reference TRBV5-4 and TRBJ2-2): ETGVTQSPTHLIKTRGQQVTLRCSSQSGHNTVSWYQQALGQGPQFIFQYYREEENGRGNFPPRFSGLQFPNYSSELNVNALELDDSALYLCASSGAPGQGLSGTGELFFGEGSRLTVL.

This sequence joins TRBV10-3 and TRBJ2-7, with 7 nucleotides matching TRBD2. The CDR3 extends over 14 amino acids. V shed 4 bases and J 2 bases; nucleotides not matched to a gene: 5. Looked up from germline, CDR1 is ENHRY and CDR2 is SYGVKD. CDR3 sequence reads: CAISGGRAPYEQYF. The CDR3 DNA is TGTGCCATCAGTGGGGGGAGGGCCCCCTACGAGCAGTACTTC.

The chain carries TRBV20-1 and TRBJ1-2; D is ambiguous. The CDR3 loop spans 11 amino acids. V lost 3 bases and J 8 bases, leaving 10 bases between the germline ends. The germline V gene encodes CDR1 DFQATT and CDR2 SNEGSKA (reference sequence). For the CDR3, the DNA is TGCAGTGCTAGTCTGGAGGCGGGCTACACCTTC. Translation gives CSASLEAGYTF.

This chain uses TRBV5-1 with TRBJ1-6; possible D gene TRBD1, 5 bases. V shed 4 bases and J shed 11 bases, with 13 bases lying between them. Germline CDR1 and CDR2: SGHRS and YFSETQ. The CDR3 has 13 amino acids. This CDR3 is CASSPAGVAPLHF. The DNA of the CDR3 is TGCGCCAGCAGCCCGGCGGGGGTTGCACCCCTCCACTTT.

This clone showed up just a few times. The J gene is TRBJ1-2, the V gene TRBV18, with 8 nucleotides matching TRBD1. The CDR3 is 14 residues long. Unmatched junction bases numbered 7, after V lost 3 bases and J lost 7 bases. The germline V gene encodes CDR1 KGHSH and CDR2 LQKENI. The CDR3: CASSPQGARFGYTF. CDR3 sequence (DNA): TGTGCCAGCTCACCCCAGGGGGCGCGGTTTGGCTACACCTTC.